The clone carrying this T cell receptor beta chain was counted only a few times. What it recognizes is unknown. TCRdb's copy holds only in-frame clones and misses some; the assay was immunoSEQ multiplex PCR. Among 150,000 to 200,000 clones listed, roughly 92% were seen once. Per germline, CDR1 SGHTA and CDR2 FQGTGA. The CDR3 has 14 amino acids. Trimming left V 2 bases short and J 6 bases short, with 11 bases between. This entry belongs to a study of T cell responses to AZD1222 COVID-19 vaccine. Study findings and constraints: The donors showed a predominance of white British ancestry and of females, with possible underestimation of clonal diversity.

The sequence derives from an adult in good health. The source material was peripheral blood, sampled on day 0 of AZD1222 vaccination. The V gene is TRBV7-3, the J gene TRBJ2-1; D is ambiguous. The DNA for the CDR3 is TGTGCCAGCAGCTTAGGGCCTGGCCTCAATGAGCAGTTCTTC. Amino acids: CASSLGPGLNEQFF.